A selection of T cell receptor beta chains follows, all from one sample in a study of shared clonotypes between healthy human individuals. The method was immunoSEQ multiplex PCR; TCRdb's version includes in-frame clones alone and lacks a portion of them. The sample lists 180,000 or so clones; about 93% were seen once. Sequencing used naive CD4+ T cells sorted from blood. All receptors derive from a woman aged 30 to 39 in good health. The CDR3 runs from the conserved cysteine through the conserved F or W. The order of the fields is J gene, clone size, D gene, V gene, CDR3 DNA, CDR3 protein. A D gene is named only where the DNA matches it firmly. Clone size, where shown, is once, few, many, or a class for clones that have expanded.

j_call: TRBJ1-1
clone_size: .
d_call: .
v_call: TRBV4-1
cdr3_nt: TGCGCCAGCAGCCAACTCGGCACTGGGGTAGGCCCTGAAGCTTTCTTT
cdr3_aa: CASSQLGTGVGPEAFF

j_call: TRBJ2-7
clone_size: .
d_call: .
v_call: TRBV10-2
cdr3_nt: TGCGCCACCCGGGGAGCGGGCCTCTCCTACGAGCAGTACTTC
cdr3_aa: CATRGAGLSYEQYF

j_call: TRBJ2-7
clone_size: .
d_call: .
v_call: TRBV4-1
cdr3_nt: TGCGCCAGCAGCCAAGCCGGTTTTAAGCAGTACTTC
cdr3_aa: CASSQAGFKQYF

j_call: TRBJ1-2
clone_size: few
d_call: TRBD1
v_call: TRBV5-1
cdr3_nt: TGCGCCAGCAGCCCCCTGACAGGGAGCGGCTACACCTTC
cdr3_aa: CASSPLTGSGYTF

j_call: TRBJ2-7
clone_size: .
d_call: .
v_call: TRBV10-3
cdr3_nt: TGTGCCATCAGTCGCCAGGGATCAAGCTCCTACGAGCAGTACTTC
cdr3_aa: CAISRQGSSSYEQYF

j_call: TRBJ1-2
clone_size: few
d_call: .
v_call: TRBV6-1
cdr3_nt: TGTGCCAGCATAGGTTGGGGGTCCGACTATGGCTACACCTTC
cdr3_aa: CASIGWGSDYGYTF

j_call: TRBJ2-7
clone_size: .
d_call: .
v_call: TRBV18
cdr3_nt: TGTGCCAGCTCACCTCGCGGTAACCCTCTGAACGAGCAGTACTTC
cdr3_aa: CASSPRGNPLNEQYF

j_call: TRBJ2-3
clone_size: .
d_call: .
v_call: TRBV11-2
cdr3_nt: TGTGCCAGCAGCTTCCAGGGGGGGGGAGATACGCAGTATTTT
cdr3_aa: CASSFQGGGDTQYF

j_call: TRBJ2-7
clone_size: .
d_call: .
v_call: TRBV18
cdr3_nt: TGTGCCAGCTCCTTTATCGGCAGAACCATTAAACCATCCTACGAGCAGTACTTC
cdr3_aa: CASSFIGRTIKPSYEQYF

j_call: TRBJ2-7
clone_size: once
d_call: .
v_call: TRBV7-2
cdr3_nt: TGTGCCAGCAGCTTATACCCTCGGGGTAGCGGCTACGAGCAGTACTTC
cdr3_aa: CASSLYPRGSGYEQYF

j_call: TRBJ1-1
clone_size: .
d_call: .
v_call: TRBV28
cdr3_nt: TGTGCCAGCAGCCTTGCAGGGAGTTGGAAAACTGAAGCTTTCTTT
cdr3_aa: CASSLAGSWKTEAFF

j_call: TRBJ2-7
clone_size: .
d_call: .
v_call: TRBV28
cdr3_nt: TGTGCCAGCAGTTTGGACCTGACCCCCTACGAGCAGTACTTC
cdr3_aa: CASSLDLTPYEQYF

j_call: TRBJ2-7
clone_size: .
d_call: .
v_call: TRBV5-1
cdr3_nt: TGCGCCAGCAGCTTGCGCTCGCCCAGCGAGCAGTACTTC
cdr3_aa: CASSLRSPSEQYF

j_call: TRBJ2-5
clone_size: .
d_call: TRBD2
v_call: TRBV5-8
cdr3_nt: TGTGCCAGCAGTTTGGGGACTAGCGGGAGTAGGGAGACCCAGTACTTC
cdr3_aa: CASSLGTSGSRETQYF

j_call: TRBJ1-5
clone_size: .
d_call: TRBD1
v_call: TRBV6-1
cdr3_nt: TGTGCCAGCAGTGAACGGGACAGGGGGCATCAGCCCCAGCATTTT
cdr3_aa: CASSERDRGHQPQHF

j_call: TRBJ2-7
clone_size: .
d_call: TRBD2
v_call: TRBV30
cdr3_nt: TGTGCCTGGACTAGCGGGAGCTCCTACGAGCAGTACTTC
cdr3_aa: CAWTSGSSYEQYF

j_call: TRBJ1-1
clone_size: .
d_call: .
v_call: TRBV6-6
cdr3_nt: TGTGCCAGCAGTTACTCAACAGCGTCCCATGAAGCTTTCTTT
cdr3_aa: CASSYSTASHEAFF

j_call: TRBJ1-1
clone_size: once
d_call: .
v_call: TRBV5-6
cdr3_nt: TGTGCCAGCAGCTGGGGACATCCCTCCACTGAAGCTTTCTTT
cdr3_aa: CASSWGHPSTEAFF

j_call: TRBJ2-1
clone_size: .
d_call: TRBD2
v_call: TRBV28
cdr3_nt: TGTGCCAGCAGACCGACTAGCGGGAGTAGCAATGAGCAGTTCTTC
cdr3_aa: CASRPTSGSSNEQFF

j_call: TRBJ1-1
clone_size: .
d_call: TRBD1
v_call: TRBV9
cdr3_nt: TGTGCCAGCAGCGCGTATACAGGGGGAGACACTGAAGCTTTCTTT
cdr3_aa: CASSAYTGGDTEAFF

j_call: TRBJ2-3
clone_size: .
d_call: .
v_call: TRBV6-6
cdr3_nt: TGTGCCAGCAGCCCGCCGACAGCAGATACGCAGTATTTT
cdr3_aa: CASSPPTADTQYF

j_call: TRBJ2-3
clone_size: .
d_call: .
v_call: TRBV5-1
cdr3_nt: TGCGCCAGCAGCCGAACGCCTGACCACACAGATACGCAGTATTTT
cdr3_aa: CASSRTPDHTDTQYF